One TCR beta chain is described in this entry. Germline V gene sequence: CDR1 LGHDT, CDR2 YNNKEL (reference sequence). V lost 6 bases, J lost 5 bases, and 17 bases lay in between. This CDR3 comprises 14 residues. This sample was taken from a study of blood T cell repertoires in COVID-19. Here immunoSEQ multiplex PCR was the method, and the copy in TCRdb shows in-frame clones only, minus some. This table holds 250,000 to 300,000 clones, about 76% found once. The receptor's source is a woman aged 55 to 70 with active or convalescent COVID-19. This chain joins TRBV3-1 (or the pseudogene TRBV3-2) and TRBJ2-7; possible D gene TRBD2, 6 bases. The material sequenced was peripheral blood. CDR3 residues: CASRLTAGGDEQYF. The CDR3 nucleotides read TGTGCCAGCAGACTAACCGCCGGGGGAGACGAGCAGTACTTC.